This TCR beta chain was identified during a study of blood T cell repertoires in COVID-19. Study summary: Acute and convalescent COVID-19 specimens originated in the United States, Italy and Spain. Sample material is recorded as cDNA or gDNA derived from T cells, B-cell-depleted T cells, or PBMCs.

The CDR3 is 15 amino acids. CDR1 is LNHDA, CDR2 SQIVND, per germline (reference sequence). The V and J ends lost 6 bases and 2 bases respectively, with 17 bases between them. Methods used by the authors: Estimated nucleated cell counts came from reference gene primer amplification. Data came from immunoSEQ multiplex PCR; TCRdb stores just in-frame clones and leaves some out. The DNA gave D and trimming, while V, J and clone size come from that table. The sample carries tens of thousands of clones, around 86% recorded once. A single count supports this clone. Sample: peripheral blood. This clonotype was sampled from an elderly man with acute or convalescent COVID-19. V is TRBV19 and J is TRBJ2-7; possibly TRBD2 for D (5 bases). CDR3: CASSPRVGGPYEQYF. The CDR3 DNA reads TGTGCCAGTAGCCCCCGGGTCGGAGGCCCCTACGAGCAGTACTTC.